This TCR beta chain was identified in a study of blood T cell repertoires in COVID-19. Study-level background: The United States, Italy and Spain supplied acute and convalescent COVID-19 samples. From T cells, B-cell-depleted T cells, or PBMCs came the material, which was cDNA or gDNA.

Per the original methods: Amplification of reference gene primers provided the estimated nucleated cell counts. Using immunoSEQ multiplex PCR, the repertoire was profiled, and TCRdb retains in-frame clones only, with some absent. V and J calls and clone size are as listed in that table; D and trimming were resolved from the DNA. The sample shows more than 95,000 clones, 70% to 90% of them seen only once. The germline V gene encodes CDR1 KGHSH and CDR2 LQKENI. The CDR3 has 13 residues. V lost 2 bases and J 8 bases, leaving 12 bases between the germline ends. The rearrangement joins TRBV18 to TRBJ1-1, with D uncertain. This TCR came from a man aged 55 to 70 with acute or convalescent COVID-19. The sequencing sample was made of peripheral blood. The CDR3 DNA is TGTGCCAGCTCACCAAGCGAGAACGTGGAAGCTTTCTTT. This encodes CASSPSENVEAFF.